These T cell receptor beta chains were read from a single sample in a study of blood T cell repertoires in COVID-19. Generated by immunoSEQ multiplex PCR, the TCRdb table keeps only in-frame clones and is missing some. The table shows around 35,000 clones, with 90% occurring only once. Sequenced material: peripheral blood. The receptors shown here come from a human donor in a cohort sampled during active COVID-19. Both conserved end residues are part of each CDR3. A D gene is named only where the DNA matches it firmly. Size tells how often a clone was seen (once, few, many) or the class of an expanded clone, and some rows leave it out.

j_call: TRBJ2-7
v_call: TRBV2
clone_size: -
d_call: TRBD2
cdr3_aa: CASITNPGLAGEQYF
cdr3_nt: TGTGCCAGCATTACCAACCCGGGACTAGCTGGGGAGCAGTACTTC

j_call: TRBJ1-2
v_call: TRBV30
clone_size: -
d_call: TRBD1
cdr3_aa: CASPAHRGRAYGYTF
cdr3_nt: TGTGCCTCCCCGGCACACAGGGGGCGTGCCTATGGCTACACCTTC

j_call: TRBJ2-1
v_call: TRBV10-3
clone_size: -
d_call: -
cdr3_aa: CATIRGTLYNEQFF
cdr3_nt: TGTGCCACCATACGGGGGACCCTTTACAATGAGCAGTTCTTC

j_call: TRBJ1-1
v_call: TRBV15
clone_size: -
d_call: TRBD1
cdr3_aa: CATSRFRQGRDTEAFF
cdr3_nt: TGTGCCACCAGCAGATTTCGACAGGGGAGAGACACTGAAGCTTTCTTT

j_call: TRBJ2-5
v_call: TRBV7-2
clone_size: -
d_call: -
cdr3_aa: CASSWDSQETQYF
cdr3_nt: TGTGCCAGCAGCTGGGACTCCCAAGAGACCCAGTACTTC

j_call: TRBJ2-1
v_call: TRBV5-1
clone_size: -
d_call: -
cdr3_aa: CASSPPGEEQFF
cdr3_nt: TGCGCCAGCAGCCCGCCGGGGGAAGAGCAGTTCTTC

j_call: TRBJ1-4
v_call: TRBV7-9
clone_size: -
d_call: -
cdr3_aa: CASSLGPGGKYEKLFF
cdr3_nt: TGTGCCAGCAGCCTTGGCCCGGGGGGGAAGTACGAAAAACTGTTTTTT

j_call: TRBJ2-7
v_call: TRBV5-1
clone_size: -
d_call: -
cdr3_aa: CASSPFGAESSYEQYF
cdr3_nt: TGCGCCAGCAGCCCCTTTGGAGCGGAGAGCTCCTACGAGCAGTACTTC

j_call: TRBJ2-1
v_call: TRBV18
clone_size: -
d_call: TRBD2
cdr3_aa: CASSPVAVAGAGAEQFF
cdr3_nt: TGTGCCAGCTCACCGGTGGCGGTAGCGGGAGCGGGGGCGGAGCAGTTCTTC

j_call: TRBJ2-1
v_call: TRBV4-1
clone_size: few
d_call: -
cdr3_aa: CASSRSVSSYNEQFF
cdr3_nt: TGCGCCAGCAGCCGGAGCGTTAGCTCCTACAATGAGCAGTTCTTC

j_call: TRBJ2-1
v_call: TRBV7-9
clone_size: -
d_call: -
cdr3_aa: CASRTRAPSSYNEQFF
cdr3_nt: TGTGCCAGCAGGACTAGGGCCCCAAGCTCCTACAATGAGCAGTTCTTC

j_call: TRBJ2-7
v_call: TRBV9
clone_size: -
d_call: TRBD2
cdr3_aa: CASSSLRGGVLEEQYF
cdr3_nt: TGTGCCAGCAGCTCCTTGCGGGGGGGAGTTTTGGAAGAGCAGTACTTC

j_call: TRBJ2-3
v_call: TRBV7-2
clone_size: -
d_call: TRBD2
cdr3_aa: CASSAQAGTTDTQYF
cdr3_nt: TGTGCCAGCAGCGCCCAAGCGGGGACCACAGATACGCAGTATTTT

j_call: TRBJ2-6
v_call: TRBV11-2
clone_size: -
d_call: -
cdr3_aa: CASSLVRGSGANVLTF
cdr3_nt: TGTGCCAGCAGCTTAGTTCGGGGCTCTGGGGCCAACGTCCTGACTTTC

j_call: TRBJ2-2
v_call: TRBV7-2
clone_size: -
d_call: -
cdr3_aa: CASSLRRAIKNTGELFF
cdr3_nt: TGTGCCAGCAGCTTAAGGCGGGCGATAAAGAACACCGGGGAGCTGTTTTTT

j_call: TRBJ1-3
v_call: TRBV15
clone_size: -
d_call: TRBD1
cdr3_aa: CATSRAIGTAYSGNTIYF
cdr3_nt: TGTGCCACCAGCAGAGCCATCGGGACAGCTTACTCTGGAAACACCATATATTTT

j_call: TRBJ2-1
v_call: TRBV2
clone_size: once
d_call: TRBD2
cdr3_aa: CASRPSGTFNEQFF
cdr3_nt: TGTGCCAGCAGGCCTAGCGGGACGTTCAATGAGCAGTTCTTC

j_call: TRBJ2-1
v_call: TRBV12-3/TRBV12-4
clone_size: -
d_call: -
cdr3_aa: CASRFHSEQFF
cdr3_nt: TGTGCCAGCAGGTTTCACAGCGAGCAGTTCTTC

j_call: TRBJ1-1
v_call: TRBV6-5
clone_size: -
d_call: -
cdr3_aa: CASSYSQGLAFF
cdr3_nt: TGTGCCAGCAGTTACTCCCAGGGATTGGCTTTCTTT

j_call: TRBJ2-5
v_call: TRBV19
clone_size: -
d_call: TRBD2
cdr3_aa: CASSIFSGSSETQYF
cdr3_nt: TGTGCCAGTAGTATCTTTAGCGGGAGCTCGGAGACCCAGTACTTC

j_call: TRBJ1-5
v_call: TRBV2
clone_size: -
d_call: TRBD1
cdr3_aa: CASGRDRGGQPQHF
cdr3_nt: TGTGCCAGCGGACGGGACAGGGGAGGTCAGCCCCAGCATTTT

j_call: TRBJ1-5
v_call: TRBV7-9
clone_size: -
d_call: TRBD1
cdr3_aa: CASSPGQGTVDSNQPQHF
cdr3_nt: TGTGCCAGCAGCCCCGGACAGGGAACGGTTGATAGCAATCAGCCCCAGCATTTT

j_call: TRBJ1-2
v_call: TRBV5-6
clone_size: -
d_call: TRBD1
cdr3_aa: CASSLGVTGTGDYGYTF
cdr3_nt: TGTGCCAGCAGCTTGGGGGTTACCGGGACAGGGGATTATGGCTACACCTTC

j_call: TRBJ1-1
v_call: TRBV6-5
clone_size: -
d_call: -
cdr3_aa: CASSSLQMNTEAFF
cdr3_nt: TGTGCCAGCAGTTCTCTACAGATGAACACTGAAGCTTTCTTT

j_call: TRBJ2-5
v_call: TRBV28
clone_size: -
d_call: -
cdr3_aa: CASTSSPRTQYF
cdr3_nt: TGTGCCAGCACCTCTAGCCCCCGCACCCAGTACTTC

j_call: TRBJ2-3
v_call: TRBV3-1/TRBV3-2
clone_size: -
d_call: TRBD2
cdr3_aa: CASSQVEAGRATDTQYF
cdr3_nt: TGTGCCAGCAGCCAAGTGGAAGCGGGAAGGGCGACAGATACGCAGTATTTT

j_call: TRBJ1-2
v_call: TRBV19
clone_size: -
d_call: TRBD1
cdr3_aa: CASSTPSTGNYGYTF
cdr3_nt: TGTGCCAGTAGTACCCCCTCGACAGGGAACTATGGCTACACCTTC

j_call: TRBJ1-6
v_call: TRBV18
clone_size: -
d_call: -
cdr3_aa: CASSPPGTRGNSPLHF
cdr3_nt: TGTGCCAGCTCACCACCCGGGACGAGGGGGAATTCACCCCTCCACTTT

j_call: TRBJ2-2
v_call: TRBV19
clone_size: -
d_call: -
cdr3_aa: CASSPRYVNTGELFF
cdr3_nt: TGTGCCAGTAGTCCGCGTTATGTTAACACCGGGGAGCTGTTTTTT

j_call: TRBJ2-1
v_call: TRBV20-1
clone_size: -
d_call: TRBD2
cdr3_aa: CSASPLAGVYNEQFF
cdr3_nt: TGCAGTGCTAGTCCACTAGCGGGAGTGTACAATGAGCAGTTCTTC

j_call: TRBJ1-2
v_call: TRBV19
clone_size: -
d_call: -
cdr3_aa: CASSMSEGYRDYGYTF
cdr3_nt: TGTGCCAGTAGTATGTCGGAGGGGTACCGAGACTATGGCTACACCTTC

j_call: TRBJ2-7
v_call: TRBV28
clone_size: -
d_call: -
cdr3_aa: CASSSGYEQYF
cdr3_nt: TGTGCCAGCAGTTCAGGATACGAGCAGTACTTC

j_call: TRBJ1-5
v_call: TRBV4-2
clone_size: -
d_call: TRBD1
cdr3_aa: CASSQPDRGRSNQPQHF
cdr3_nt: TGTGCCAGCAGCCAGCCGGACAGGGGGCGAAGCAATCAGCCCCAGCATTTT

j_call: TRBJ2-7
v_call: TRBV6-2/TRBV6-3
clone_size: -
d_call: TRBD2
cdr3_aa: CASSYHPSGSYEQYF
cdr3_nt: TGTGCCAGCAGTTACCACCCTAGCGGGAGCTACGAGCAGTACTTC

j_call: TRBJ1-2
v_call: TRBV30
clone_size: -
d_call: -
cdr3_aa: CAWSVGGGNYGYTF
cdr3_nt: TGTGCCTGGAGTGTAGGCGGGGGCAACTATGGCTACACCTTC

j_call: TRBJ2-7
v_call: TRBV28
clone_size: -
d_call: -
cdr3_aa: CASSSNDGTPFYEQYF
cdr3_nt: TGTGCCAGCAGTTCCAACGACGGGACACCTTTCTACGAGCAGTACTTC

j_call: TRBJ2-5
v_call: TRBV2
clone_size: -
d_call: TRBD1
cdr3_aa: CASSPSTGGLETQYF
cdr3_nt: TGTGCCAGCAGCCCCTCTACAGGGGGCCTGGAGACCCAGTACTTC

j_call: TRBJ2-7
v_call: TRBV10-3
clone_size: once
d_call: TRBD1
cdr3_aa: CATTGQDYEQYF
cdr3_nt: TGTGCCACCACCGGACAGGACTACGAGCAGTACTTC

j_call: TRBJ2-2
v_call: TRBV11-2
clone_size: -
d_call: -
cdr3_aa: CASSFFYLSRANTGELFF
cdr3_nt: TGTGCCAGCAGTTTTTTTTACCTCTCGAGGGCGAACACCGGGGAGCTGTTTTTT

j_call: TRBJ2-7
v_call: TRBV10-3
clone_size: -
d_call: TRBD1
cdr3_aa: CAINVQGPAYEQYF
cdr3_nt: TGTGCCATCAATGTACAGGGGCCGGCCTACGAGCAGTACTTC

j_call: TRBJ2-7
v_call: TRBV19
clone_size: once
d_call: TRBD2
cdr3_aa: CASKLAEGSYEQYF
cdr3_nt: TGTGCCAGTAAACTAGCGGAGGGCTCCTACGAGCAGTACTTC

j_call: TRBJ2-7
v_call: TRBV20-1
clone_size: -
d_call: TRBD2
cdr3_aa: CSASSGSSSYEQYF
cdr3_nt: TGCAGTGCTAGTAGCGGGAGTAGCTCCTACGAGCAGTACTTC

j_call: TRBJ2-1
v_call: TRBV2
clone_size: -
d_call: TRBD2
cdr3_aa: CASSEGLAGVNQFF
cdr3_nt: TGTGCCAGCAGTGAGGGACTAGCGGGAGTCAACCAGTTCTTC

j_call: TRBJ2-3
v_call: TRBV9
clone_size: -
d_call: TRBD1
cdr3_aa: CASSLTGNIYTDTQYF
cdr3_nt: TGTGCCAGCAGCTTGACAGGGAACATCTACACAGATACGCAGTATTTT

j_call: TRBJ2-6
v_call: TRBV19
clone_size: once
d_call: TRBD1
cdr3_aa: CASSIPPRGNSGANVLTF
cdr3_nt: TGTGCCAGTAGTATACCGCCCAGGGGGAACTCTGGGGCCAACGTCCTGACTTTC

j_call: TRBJ2-1
v_call: TRBV5-1
clone_size: -
d_call: TRBD2
cdr3_aa: CASSPGTNANEQFF
cdr3_nt: TGCGCCAGCAGCCCCGGGACTAACGCCAATGAGCAGTTCTTC

j_call: TRBJ2-7
v_call: TRBV2
clone_size: -
d_call: -
cdr3_aa: CASREGLAFYEQYF
cdr3_nt: TGTGCCAGCAGGGAGGGGCTAGCGTTTTACGAGCAGTACTTC

j_call: TRBJ1-6
v_call: TRBV5-6
clone_size: -
d_call: -
cdr3_aa: CASSLEGSYNSPLHF
cdr3_nt: TGTGCCAGCAGCTTGGAGGGGTCCTATAATTCACCCCTCCACTTT

j_call: TRBJ2-1
v_call: TRBV7-3
clone_size: -
d_call: TRBD2
cdr3_aa: CASSPGTTSGRKVF
cdr3_nt: TGTGCCAGCAGCCCAGGGACCACTAGCGGGAGGAAAGTCTTC

j_call: TRBJ1-2
v_call: TRBV9
clone_size: -
d_call: TRBD1
cdr3_aa: CASSAQGPRGYGYTF
cdr3_nt: TGTGCCAGCAGTGCACAGGGGCCCCGGGGCTATGGCTACACCTTC